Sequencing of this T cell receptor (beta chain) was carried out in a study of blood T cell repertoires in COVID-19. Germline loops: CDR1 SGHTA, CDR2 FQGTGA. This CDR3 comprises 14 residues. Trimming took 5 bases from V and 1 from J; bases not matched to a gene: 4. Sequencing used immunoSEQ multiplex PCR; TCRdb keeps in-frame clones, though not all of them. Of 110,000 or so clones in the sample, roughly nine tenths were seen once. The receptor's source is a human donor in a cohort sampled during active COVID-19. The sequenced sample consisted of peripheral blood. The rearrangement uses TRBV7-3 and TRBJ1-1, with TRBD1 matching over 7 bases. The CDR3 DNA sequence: TGTGCCAGCAGCCCCCAGGGGGGGAACACTGAAGCTTTCTTT. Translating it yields CASSPQGGNTEAFF.